What follows describes a single T cell receptor (beta chain). No cognate antigen has been identified for it. Base qualities are missing; no much larger clone stands one base away. V sheds 0 bases and J sheds 4 bases, leaving 4 bases between their ends. Taken from cysteine to phenylalanine, the CDR3 has 11 residues. Kept here is only the CDR3 DNA, which spans 33 bases and is read in frame from base 1. CDR1 GTSNPN and CDR2 SVGIG are derived from the germline V gene (reference sequence). Library preparation employed the immunoSEQ multiplex PCR assay. The multiplex PCR relied on a mix of 60 forward primers for TCR Vbeta segments and 13 reverse primers for TCR Jbeta segments. The CDR3 region of rearranged TCR beta genes was amplified from genomic DNA with a multiplex PCR assay. The Illumina HiSeq System was used to sequence the amplified TCR beta libraries as 87-base-pair reads. In the original analysis: A later analysis counted 75 million to 100 million unique TCR beta chains across the 650 to 800 repertoires, and around 9.9 million of these chains were shared by at least two donors. To remove PCR and sequencing errors, raw reads were error-corrected and collapsed into unique sequences using a nearest-neighbor algorithm that merged closely related sequences. V, D and J gene segments were assigned by aligning CDR3 sequences to IMGT reference sequences. For a sequence to be retained, a match of at least six nucleotides to both a V gene segment and a J gene segment was required. Rearrangements were classified as productive when the CDR3 lacked stop codons and remained in frame with V and J, and all other rearrangements were classified as non-productive. CDR3 was defined according to IMGT convention as the region running from the second conserved V-encoded cysteine to the conserved J-encoded phenylalanine. In an earlier analysis of around 570 of the donors, sequences lacking an unambiguous match to a single V gene segment were excluded. An earlier analysis of about 600 of the donors called V segments functional above 56.7% productive rearrangements and segregating when the between-donor standard deviation exceeded 5%. A statistical classification framework was built to diagnose cytomegalovirus status from the catalog of TCR beta chain sequences. V and J gene assignment, in a later analysis, came from comparing TCR nucleotide sequences with IMGT/GENE-DB human TR gene sequences. The TCRdist pipeline was used in a later analysis to assign CDR3 sequences and most-parsimonious VDJ recombination scenarios. A later analysis defined each TCR beta chain by its CDR3 amino acid sequence plus V-gene family, and excluded reads lacking a unique V-gene family. To address suspected cross-contamination and a sequencing artifact, a later analysis removed 450 to 700 highly shared, low-generation-probability nucleotide sequences. In a later analysis, a clonal expansion index for each public chain was calculated from normalized within-repertoire ranks of inferred template counts. Generation probabilities in a later analysis came from a VDJ recombination model fitted to out-of-frame rearrangements, and those results were checked against IGoR. Hypergeometric tests were used in a later analysis to score TCR-TCR, TCR-HLA and TCR-CMV co-occurrence, with a repertoire-size bias correction applied to the TCR pairs. A later analysis estimated false discovery rates by permuting HLA or CMV assignments 20 times. In a later analysis, co-occurring TCRs were grouped using DBSCAN, with TCRdist sequence similarity added in when clustering inside HLA-allele-positive subsets. For co-occurrence clustering, repertoires with fewer than 30,000 or more than 120,000 public chains were excluded, along with about five repertoires with anomalous nucleotide sharing. Held by TCRdb, this immuneACCESS table contains in-frame sequences only and omits some clones. Under half of the omission traces to an unresolved V gene where checked; the cause of the rest is unknown. For V, J and clone size, that table is used; D and trimming come from the DNA. Counted in this sample were 200,000 to 300,000 clones; 70% to 90% of them appeared once. The top ten clonotypes cover roughly 2% of the sample.

The cohort comprised some 700 healthy bone marrow donors. At the time of sampling, all cohort members were nominally healthy, though unrecorded immune exposures were likely present. The donor was CMV seropositive and belonged to the group of about 290 seropositive cohort members. Each donor provided a peripheral blood sample, and peripheral blood mononuclear cells were used for TCR beta sequencing. Genomic DNA was extracted from the blood cell samples with the Qiagen DNeasy Blood Extraction Kit. This sample is part of a study of cytomegalovirus exposure and HLA in healthy donors listed by TCRdb under 2017. A note on the overall study: In an earlier analysis of 550 to 750 of the donors, 250 to 350 Gb of sequence data and 95 million to 130 million unique TCR beta sequences from some 170 million T cells were reported. Because of strong linkage in the cohort, roughly five DR-DQ haplotypes were treated as single units for association and clustering. A later genetic analysis used genome-wide SNP genotypes for about 65% of the roughly 670 donors, treating that subset as a discovery cohort. An earlier analysis of a few hundred of the donors applied high-throughput TCR beta sequencing to assess whether each TCR beta V gene segment acted as functional or pseudogenic. The genetic ancestry cluster associated with self-reported Caucasian donors included around four fifths of the roughly 390 genotyped donors. High-throughput TCR immunosequencing, statistical association of individual TCRs with disease status, and machine learning were combined to predict cytomegalovirus infection status. Both class I and class II loci were covered by HLA typing, at four-digit resolution. Among roughly 370 genotyped donors of the cohort, an average of about 240,000 unique TCR beta nucleotide sequences were sequenced per donor, roughly 18% of them non-productive. Every repertoire in the discovery cohort had been generated on one and the same sequencing platform. In addition to the first cohort of roughly 670 subjects, a separate validation cohort of over 90 different subjects was used. The aim of the study was to test whether cataloging public T cell receptors could identify signatures of past pathogen exposure. The number of donors typed differed by locus, with about 629-630 for A, B, C, DRB1 and DQB1, roughly 520 for DQA1, 600 to 610 for DPA1, and some 470 for DPB1. Donor age, sex, ethnicity and CMV serostatus were compiled alongside the repertoire data. In a later analysis, previously published TCR beta repertoires from 550 to 750 donors were re-analyzed and high-resolution HLA genotyping was added so that TCR occurrence patterns could be studied. Using immunosequencing, the study profiled T cell repertoires from some 670 subjects and related those repertoires to cytomegalovirus serostatus. Rather than drawing on any new phenotypic data, the later analysis identified candidate immune exposures from TCR beta sequences and the way those sequences occurred across donors. An early release that covered approximately 600 HLA-typed donors contained 300 to 350 gigabases of sequencing data and around 85 million unique TCR sequences. Results the study describes overall, beyond this receptor: Linkage disequilibrium might explain the correlated functional status among segregating V segments, but an unknown experimental factor could not be ruled out. At a false discovery rate of 0.05, a later analysis linked roughly 17,000 TCR beta sequences to specific HLA alleles. A later analysis reported that several top co-occurrence clusters appeared linked to parvovirus B19, influenza, CMV and Epstein-Barr virus. In vitro tests confirmed that a few of the cytomegalovirus-associated TCR beta chains recognize cytomegalovirus antigens. A further reported finding was that TCR beta sequences accurately predicted the HLA-A and HLA-B alleles for most subjects in the first cohort. The authors suggested that the approach could potentially be extended to other disease states and immunological phenotypes. Presence/absence analyses assumed roughly uniform sequencing depth across donors, an assumption that may not hold. Most TCR sequences were seen in very few donors, while some public TCRs were found in many individuals. In a later analysis, most CMV-associated TCR beta chains were found to appear HLA-restricted, with HLA associations seemingly driven largely by CMV exposure. The 87-base-pair reads could not distinguish some IMGT-functional V segments, including TRBV6-2 and TRBV6-3, so those segments were excluded. Because HLA typing was missing for some donors at each locus, association tests included only the typed subset. A later analysis found that HLA-associated TCR beta chains were more clonally expanded and had lower generation probabilities than equally common non-associated chains. When HLA alleles, especially DR and DQ, strongly co-occurred, attributing TCR associations to individual alleles was difficult. Because counts were too low, roughly 16 rarely observed V segments, including chromosome 9 orphons, were excluded from the earlier analysis of roughly 580 of the donors. A total of 164 TCR beta chains were listed by the study as associated with cytomegalovirus. In a later analysis, TCR association rates were found to vary across HLA loci, with the most associated TCRs seen for DRB1 alleles and the fewest for HLA-C alleles. In an earlier analysis of about 600 of the donors, most TCR beta V segments appeared in productive rearrangements about 87% or about 30% of the time, broadly matching IMGT annotations. CMV serostatus was the only immune exposure information available for the cohort. According to a later genetic analysis, donors in an Asian-associated ancestry cluster had fewer N-insertions in productive TCRs than the approximately 670-donor mean. Only TCR beta chains were sequenced in this cohort, and the absence of alpha or paired-chain data limited detectable features. A group of highly shared sequence variants was considered likely to be a technical artifact of the sequencing pipeline. In both the original and validation cohorts, the classifier was reported to diagnose cytomegalovirus status with high specificity and sensitivity. A later genetic analysis associated a missense DCLRE1C variant with V-gene and J-gene trimming of TCR beta chains, and an independent cohort replicated the association.

Source material: PBMCs. The source of this sequence is a woman aged 35 to 49 in good health and CMV-seropositive. The rearrangement combines TRBV30 with TRBJ2-7; too little of a D gene remains to name it. The bases are TGTGCCTGGAGTGTACAATACGAGCAGTACTTC. This codes for CAWSVQYEQYF.